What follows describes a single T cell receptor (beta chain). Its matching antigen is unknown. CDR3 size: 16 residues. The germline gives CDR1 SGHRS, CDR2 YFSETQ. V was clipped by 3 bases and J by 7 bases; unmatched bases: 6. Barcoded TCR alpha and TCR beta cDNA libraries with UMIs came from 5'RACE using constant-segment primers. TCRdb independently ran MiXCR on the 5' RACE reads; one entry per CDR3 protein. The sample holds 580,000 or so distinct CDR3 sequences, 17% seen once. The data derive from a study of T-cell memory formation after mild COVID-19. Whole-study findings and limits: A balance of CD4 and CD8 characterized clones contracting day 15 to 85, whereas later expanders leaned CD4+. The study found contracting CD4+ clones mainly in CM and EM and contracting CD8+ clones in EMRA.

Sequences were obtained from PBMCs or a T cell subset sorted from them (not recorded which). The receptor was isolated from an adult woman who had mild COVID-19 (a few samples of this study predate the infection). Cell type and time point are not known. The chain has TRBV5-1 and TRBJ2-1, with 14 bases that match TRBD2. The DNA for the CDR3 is TGCGCCAGCAGCTACCAGACTAGCGGGGGGGTAAATGAGCAGTTCTTC. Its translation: CASSYQTSGGVNEQFF. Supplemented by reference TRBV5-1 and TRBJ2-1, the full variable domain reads KAGVTQTPRYLIKTRGQQVTLSCSPISGHRSVSWYQQTPGQGLQFLFEYFSETQRNKGNFPGRFSGRQFSNSRSEMNVSTLELGDSALYLCASSYQTSGGVNEQFFGPGTRLTVL.